This passage covers 16 T cell receptor beta chains from one sample sequenced in a study of blood T cell repertoires in COVID-19. Clones were read by immunoSEQ multiplex PCR, and TCRdb kept only the in-frame ones, dropping some. This sample has hundreds of thousands of clones, with around 92% found just once. Sequencing input: peripheral blood. These receptors all stem from a young woman with COVID-19, enrolled during active disease.

The chain uses TRBV5-6 and TRBJ1-2, with D tentatively TRBD1 (5 bases). CDR3 length: 14 amino acids. The V gene lost 2 bases and the J gene lost 4 bases, with 12 bases spanning the gap. Germline V gives CDR1 SGHDT, CDR2 YYEEEE. DNA of the CDR3: TGTGCCAGCAGCTTACGGACACCCGTCTATGGCTACACCTTC. Translated, it gives CASSLRTPVYGYTF.

This clone came up a few times. This chain uses TRBV27 with TRBJ2-1, with 11 bases aligning to TRBD2. The CDR3 is 15 amino acids. Germline-derived CDR1 and CDR2 are MNHEY and SMNVEV (reference sequence). V was pared by 6 bases and J by 6 bases, with 7 bases of the junction left unmatched. CDR3 loop: CASRSKGLAVNEQFF. DNA of the CDR3: TGTGCCAGCAGATCGAAGGGACTAGCGGTCAATGAGCAGTTCTTC.

The chain combines TRBV5-1 with TRBJ2-2; D is unresolved. Germline CDR1 and CDR2: SGHRS and YFSETQ. The germline V and J ends were trimmed by 1 base and 0 bases, with 10 bases remaining between them. The CDR3 contains 16 residues. The CDR3 DNA is TGCGCCAGCAGCTTGAACAGAGATCCGAACACCGGGGAGCTGTTTTTT. This gives the protein CASSLNRDPNTGELFF. The complete variable domain, with remaining parts taken from reference TRBV5-1 and TRBJ2-2, reads KAGVTQTPRYLIKTRGQQVTLSCSPISGHRSVSWYQQTPGQGLQFLFEYFSETQRNKGNFPGRFSGRQFSNSRSEMNVSTLELGDSALYLCASSLNRDPNTGELFFGEGSRLTVL.

The chain couples TRBV7-8 to TRBJ1-1; 8 bases fit TRBD1. There are 18 residues in the CDR3. The V gene end was trimmed by 0 bases and the J gene end by 5 bases; junction bases not matched to a gene: 14. The germline CDR1 and CDR2 sequences are SGHVS and FQNEAQ. CDR3 coding DNA: TGTGCCAGCAGCTTAGCGGAGACAGGGGTGGGCTACGGAACTGAAGCTTTCTTT. Protein product: CASSLAETGVGYGTEAFF.

The chain joins TRBV5-8 to TRBJ2-1; D call uncertain. Trimming pared 7 bases from V and 8 bases from J, leaving 10 bases between. CDR1 and CDR2 from the germline V gene are SGHTS and YDEGEE. The CDR3 totals 11 residues. In DNA form, the CDR3 reads TGTGCCAGCCCCCCTCGGGATGAGCAGTTCTTC. It encodes CASPPRDEQFF.

V usage is TRBV7-6 and J usage is TRBJ2-1; 10 positions agree with TRBD1. Trimming cost V 2 bases and J 1 base; bases outside gene matches: 2. Germline-derived CDR1 and CDR2 are SGHVS and FNYEAQ. CDR3 length: 16 residues. The chain's CDR3 is CASSLRQGASYNEQFF. CDR3 in DNA: TGTGCCAGCAGCTTAAGACAGGGGGCATCCTACAATGAGCAGTTCTTC.

This chain joins TRBV4-3 and TRBJ2-3; D might be TRBD2 (5 bases). CDR3 length: 16 residues. Germline V CDR1 and CDR2: LGHNA, YSLEER. V lost 4 bases and J lost 4, with 18 bases in between. CDR3 bases: TGCGCCAGCAGCCCAAAGAGAGGGTACCTGCCAGATACGCAGTATTTT. Its protein is CASSPKRGYLPDTQYF.

The V and J genes are TRBV5-6 and TRBJ2-7, with D perhaps TRBD2 (5 bases). V lost 0 bases and J lost 3, with 10 bases in between. Per germline, CDR1 SGHDT and CDR2 YYEEEE. The CDR3 covers 14 residues. Here the CDR3 DNA reads TGTGCCAGCAGCTTGGCTAGCAGGTACTACGAGCAGTACTTC. Amino acids: CASSLASRYYEQYF.

CDR3 sequence: CASSTGQGYQETQYF. Written as DNA, the CDR3 is TGTGCCAGTAGTACGGGACAGGGGTACCAAGAGACCCAGTACTTC. The chain is built from TRBV19 and TRBJ2-5; 10 nucleotides agree with TRBD1. CDR1 and CDR2 from the germline V gene are LNHDA and SQIVND (reference sequence). This CDR3 region has 15 residues. J gave up 0 bases and V 4 bases, and 2 bases lay outside the gene matches.

J is TRBJ1-2 and V is TRBV5-1; 10 bases fit TRBD1. In germline, CDR1 is SGHRS, CDR2 YFSETQ. The J segment lost 8 bases and the V segment lost 2 bases, leaving 3 bases of the junction unmatched. CDR3 length equals 13 residues. The CDR3 loop is CASSFDRGPGYTF. The CDR3 DNA follows: TGCGCCAGCAGCTTCGACAGGGGGCCCGGCTACACCTTC.

Worth noting for this clone: The junction and the germline gene differ at one end; a read error may be behind it. The chain combines TRBV3-1 (or the pseudogene TRBV3-2) with TRBJ1-3; TRBD1 matches 7 bases. This CDR3 region has 11 residues. In germline, CDR1 is LGHDT, CDR2 YNNKEL (reference sequence). The CDR3 DNA reads as TGTGCCAGCAGTTCCCCGGGACAGAAGGATTTT. Translated: CASSSPGQKDF.

The gene calls are TRBV10-3 and TRBJ2-1; tentatively, D is TRBD1 (5 bases). Trimming removed 2 bases from V and 0 bases from J, with 17 bases in between. The CDR3 is made up of 18 amino acids. CDR1 ENHRY and CDR2 SYGVKD come from the germline V gene. CDR3 protein: CAISERVGSDSSYNEQFF. The CDR3 DNA reads as TGTGCCATCAGTGAGAGGGTGGGCTCCGACAGCTCCTACAATGAGCAGTTCTTC.

This clone came up once. This chain joins TRBV15 and TRBJ2-1; TRBD2 matches at 14 bases. Germline V gives CDR1 LNHNV, CDR2 YYDKDF (reference sequence). This CDR3 has 15 residues. The V segment lost 3 bases and the J segment 8 bases; nucleotides outside the gene matches: 3. The DNA of the CDR3 is TGTGCCACCAGCAGGGGACTAGCGGGAGAAGATGAGCAGTTCTTC. As protein: CATSRGLAGEDEQFF.

The chain combines TRBV6-2 or TRBV6-3 with TRBJ2-3, with a tentative D call TRBD2 (5 bases). V was trimmed by 1 base and J by 2 bases, leaving 7 bases between them. This CDR3 comprises 14 residues. Germline V gene data show CDR1 as MNHEY and CDR2 as SVGEGT. CDR3 in DNA: TGTGCCAGCAGTTACTTCGGGGACACAGATACGCAGTATTTT. It yields the protein CASSYFGDTDTQYF.

The gene calls are TRBV2 and TRBJ1-5; D is unresolved. The germline gives CDR1 SNHLY, CDR2 FYNNEI. The CDR3 loop spans 19 amino acids. The V end lost 3 bases, the J end lost 2 bases, and 23 bases lay between the germline ends. The CDR3 loop reads CASSERWQVDRGGNQPQHF. The DNA of the CDR3 is TGTGCCAGCAGTGAGCGGTGGCAGGTTGATCGGGGTGGCAATCAGCCCCAGCATTTT.

This clone was recorded a few times. V gene TRBV5-1 combines with J gene TRBJ2-1, with TRBD2 matching over 8 bases. The trim removed 2 bases at V and 0 bases at J, leaving 4 bases unmatched. The CDR3 is made up of 16 amino acids. Per the germline V gene, CDR1 is SGHRS and CDR2 is YFSETQ. CDR3 loop: CASSFQSGSSYNEQFF. In nucleotides, the CDR3 is TGCGCCAGCAGCTTTCAAAGCGGGAGCTCCTACAATGAGCAGTTCTTC.